This entry lists 31 T cell receptor beta chains sequenced from one sample in a study of blood T cells in healthy people across ages. A second roughly 7 to 12 cycle PCR used barcoded and J-beta primers. A single record per CDR3 protein comes from TCRdb applying MiXCR to the 5' RACE reads. In the table there are about 1,500,000 distinct CDR3 sequences, 28% of which are singletons. The sequencing sample was made of blood. These receptors all come from a woman aged 25 to 39 in good health.

This clonotype was seen a handful of times. This chain uses TRBV7-9 with TRBJ2-5; the match to TRBD2 covers 8 bases. This CDR3 has 15 residues. Germline V gives CDR1 SEHNR, CDR2 FQNEAQ (reference sequence). The ends lost 4 bases at V and 3 bases at J; junction bases unmatched: 7. The CDR3 loop is CASSSGLTSEETQYF. The CDR3 coding sequence is TGTGCCAGCAGCTCCGGGCTGACTAGCGAAGAGACCCAGTACTTC.

The V and J genes are TRBV20-1 and TRBJ2-5; 8 bases agree with TRBD2. This CDR3 is built from 15 residues. CDR1 DFQATT and CDR2 SNEGSKA come from the germline V gene (reference sequence). Germline trimming cut 0 bases from V and 4 bases from J; bases unmatched to any gene: 7. The CDR3 spells CSARDPAGVGETQYF. CDR3 coding DNA: TGCAGTGCTAGAGATCCAGCGGGAGTGGGAGAGACCCAGTACTTC.

This clonotype was found a few times. The rearrangement joins TRBV7-9 to TRBJ1-6; D not certain. Germline V gene sequence: CDR1 SEHNR, CDR2 FQNEAQ (reference sequence). Trimming took off 0 bases at V and 7 bases at J, with 10 bases between the two ends. The CDR3 has 15 amino acids. The CDR3 nucleotides are TGTGCCAGCAGCTTAGCAGGGATCGGCAATTCACCCCTCCACTTT. This translates into CASSLAGIGNSPLHF. Complete variable domain (other parts from reference TRBV7-9 and TRBJ1-6): DTGVSQNPRHKITKRGQNVTFRCDPISEHNRLYWYRQTLGQGPEFLTYFQNEAQLEKSRLLSDRFSAERPKGSFSTLEIQRTEQGDSAMYLCASSLAGIGNSPLHFGNGTRLTVT.

There are many counts of this clonotype. The chain couples TRBV6-5 to TRBJ2-3; 9 bases fit TRBD2. J gave up 2 bases and V 2 bases, and 2 bases lay outside the gene matches. The CDR3 has 15 amino acids. Germline V gene sequence: CDR1 MNHEY, CDR2 SVGAGI. The CDR3 DNA follows: TGTGCCAGCAGTTACCTAGCGGGGTCCACAGATACGCAGTATTTT. Translating it yields CASSYLAGSTDTQYF.

Of note for this clonotype: The junction departs from germline at one end; a sequencing error may be responsible. The chain carries TRBV6-2 or TRBV6-3 and TRBJ1-1; D is unresolved. The CDR3 spans 14 residues. Germline-derived CDR1 and CDR2 are MNHEY and SVGEGT. CDR3 sequence reads: CASISYGVNTEAFF. In DNA form, the CDR3 reads TGCGCCAGCATTTCGTACGGGGTTAACACTGAAGCTTTCTTT.

The rearrangement joins TRBV5-1 to TRBJ2-1; 11 bases are shared with TRBD2. Trimming took 4 bases from V and 4 from J; bases not matched to a gene: 7. This CDR3 region has 16 residues. CDR1 is SGHRS and CDR2 is YFSETQ in the germline V gene. CDR3 sequence reads: CASSADPSGGYNEQFF. CDR3 coding DNA: TGCGCCAGCAGCGCGGACCCTAGCGGGGGGTACAATGAGCAGTTCTTC.

This clonotype has more than one count but fewer than ten. This chain uses TRBV18 with TRBJ2-5; TRBD2 is a possible D gene (7 bases). The assigned J gene may be wrong: the sequence end matches TRBJ2-7 better. CDR3 length: 13 residues. From germline, CDR1 is KGHSH and CDR2 LQKENI. The CDR3 loop is CASSHRGGAEQYF. In nucleotides, the CDR3 is TGTGCCAGCTCCCACCGAGGGGGGGCCGAGCAGTACTTC.

This clonotype was seen ten or more times. The gene calls are TRBV28 and TRBJ2-7; a possible D gene is TRBD2 (7 bases). Trimming removed 6 bases at V and 7 bases at J, with 16 bases between. Germline CDR1 is MDHEN and CDR2 is SYDVKM. The CDR3 totals 13 residues. This chain's CDR3 is CASSPGGRGEQYF. CDR3 coding DNA: TGTGCCAGCAGCCCGGGGGGCCGGGGGGAGCAGTACTTC.

V is TRBV28 and J is TRBJ2-7; D call uncertain. From germline, CDR1 is MDHEN and CDR2 SYDVKM. Trimming stripped 3 bases from V and 3 bases from J, with 9 bases between. This CDR3 comprises 13 residues. The DNA for the CDR3 is TGTGCCAGCAGTTTTAGCAGCAACTACGAGCAGTACTTC. Its protein product is CASSFSSNYEQYF. Together with reference TRBV28 and TRBJ2-7, the CDR3 gives the full variable domain: DVKVTQSSRYLVKRTGEKVFLECVQDMDHENMFWYRQDPGLGLRLIYFSYDVKMKEKGDIPEGYSVSREKKERFSLILESASTNQTSMYLCASSFSSNYEQYFGPGTRLTVT.

V and J are TRBV3-1 and TRBJ1-1; D uncertain. Germline-derived CDR1 and CDR2 are LGHDT and YNNKEL (reference sequence). Trimming took off 1 base at V and 8 bases at J, with 8 bases between the two ends. This CDR3 is 12 amino acids long. The CDR3 coding sequence is TGTGCCAGCAGCCAAGGATTGATAGAAGCTTTCTTT. This translates into CASSQGLIEAFF.

The chain couples TRBV6-5 to TRBJ1-1, with 10 bases lining up with TRBD1. From germline, CDR1 is MNHEY and CDR2 SVGAGI. The CDR3 extends over 12 amino acids. V lost 8 bases to trimming and J lost 10 bases; unmatched junction nucleotides: 7. The CDR3 region is CASWSGQGLAFF. The CDR3, as DNA: TGTGCCAGCTGGTCGGGACAGGGGTTAGCTTTCTTT.

The table lists this clonotype with many counts. The chain joins TRBV3-1 to TRBJ2-1, with 9 positions matching TRBD2. This CDR3 is built from 15 residues. V was pared by 0 bases and J by 3 bases, with 0 bases of the junction left unmatched. Germline V lookup: CDR1 LGHDT, CDR2 YNNKEL (reference sequence). The CDR3 bases are TGTGCCAGCAGCCAAGAACTAGCGGGCTACAATGAGCAGTTCTTC. This encodes CASSQELAGYNEQFF.

The CDR3 reads CASSVTGEPGEQYF. The CDR3 DNA is TGTGCCAGCAGCGTAACTGGGGAACCCGGCGAGCAGTACTTC. The V and J genes are TRBV9 and TRBJ2-5; D gene uncertain. The J call may be in error: the DNA end matches TRBJ2-7 better. The CDR3 length is 14 residues. CDR1 is SGDLS and CDR2 is YYNGEE in the germline V gene.

The chain joins TRBV4-3 to TRBJ2-1; no clear D gene. The ends were cut back, 3 bases at V and 6 bases at J, with 12 bases in the middle. This CDR3 comprises 14 residues. Germline-derived CDR1 and CDR2 are LGHNA and YSLEER. CDR3 residues: CASSQASDLNEQFF. The CDR3 DNA follows: TGCGCCAGCAGCCAGGCCTCAGATCTCAATGAGCAGTTCTTC.

This clonotype came up a few times. The chain joins TRBV29-1 to TRBJ1-2, with a weak D call TRBD1 (6 bases). The V end lost 7 bases, the J end lost 4 bases, and 19 bases lay between the germline ends. There are 14 residues in the CDR3. CDR1 and CDR2 (germline): SQVTM, ANQGSEA. CDR3 DNA: TGCAGCGCCGCATTATTACAGGGATTCTATGGCTACACCTTC. Its translation: CSAALLQGFYGYTF.

Only one count was recorded for this clonotype. An end of the junction does not agree with germline; a read error may underlie this. This chain joins TRBV7-2 and TRBJ1-5; no definite D call. From germline, CDR1 is SGHTA and CDR2 FQGNSA. The length of the CDR3 is 15 residues. The CDR3 spells CVSSFHGYSNQPQHF. DNA of the CDR3: TGTGTCAGCAGCTTCCACGGTTATAGCAATCAGCCCCAGCATTTT. The variable domain in full, completed from reference TRBV7-2 and TRBJ1-5, reads GAGVSQSPSNKVTEKGKDVELRCDPISGHTALYWYRQSLGQGLEFLIYFQGNSAPDKSGLPSDRFSAERTGGSVSTLTIQRTQQEDSAVYLCVSSFHGYSNQPQHFGDGTRLSIL.

This clonotype was detected only a few times. This chain connects TRBV7-2 to TRBJ1-6; TRBD1 aligns across 7 bases. The CDR3 extends over 15 amino acids. Germline V CDR1 and CDR2: SGHTA, FQGNSA. J was trimmed by 10 bases and V by 5 bases; bases with no gene match: 11. The CDR3 here is CASSETRGQNSPLHF. In DNA form, the CDR3 reads TGTGCCAGCAGCGAAACCCGGGGACAGAACTCACCCCTCCACTTT.

This clonotype was seen ten or more times. A junction boundary mismatches the germline segment, possibly from a read error. This chain joins TRBV5-5 and TRBJ1-2; 10 bases align to TRBD1. This CDR3 contains 14 residues. Germline CDR1 reads SGHKS; CDR2 reads YYEKEE (reference sequence). CDR3 bases: TGCGCCAGCAGCTTGCGGACAGGGGGCTATGGCTACACCTTC. Translation: CASSLRTGGYGYTF.

The DNA of the CDR3 is TGTGCCAGCAGCACCGCAACCCGGGACAGAGTAGTTGGAATCGCCTACGAGCAGTACTTC. Its translation: CASSTATRDRVVGIAYEQYF. The gene calls are TRBV21-1 and TRBJ2-4; the table's D call, TRBD1, has no DNA check behind it. The J call is doubtful: the DNA matches TRBJ2-7 better. TRBV21-1 is a known pseudogene. This CDR3 has 20 amino acids.

With respect to this clonotype: This may stem from a read error, because a much larger clone lies one nucleotide away. The chain employs TRBV5-1 and TRBJ2-3, with 7 positions matching TRBD2. The CDR3 length is 15 residues. The germline V gene encodes CDR1 SGHRS and CDR2 YFSETQ. CDR3 sequence reads: CASSLGLAPTDAQYF. For the CDR3, the DNA is TGCGCCAGCAGCTTGGGACTAGCCCCCACAGATGCGCAGTATTTT.

This clonotype was counted only a few times. A read error may account for a junction end that differs from germline. J is TRBJ2-3 and V is TRBV6-5; the D gene is possibly TRBD2 (5 bases). CDR3 length: 14 amino acids. In germline, CDR1 is MNHEY, CDR2 SVGAGI. The CDR3 bases are TGTGCTAGCAGTTGGACTCGTATCACAGATACGCAGTATTTT. The encoded protein is CASSWTRITDTQYF.

V and J are TRBV9 and TRBJ2-1, with D possibly matching TRBD2 (5 bases). The V end lost 4 bases, the J end lost 2 bases, and 16 bases lay between the germline ends. Looked up from germline, CDR1 is SGDLS and CDR2 is YYNGEE. This CDR3 spans 16 amino acids. Written as DNA, the CDR3 is TGTGCCAGCAGCTCTGCCGCGGGTGGGACCTACAATGAGCAGTTCTTC. Its protein is CASSSAAGGTYNEQFF.

This clonotype has a handful of counts. This chain joins TRBV5-5 and TRBJ2-1; 11 nucleotides match TRBD2. Germline V gene lookup returns CDR1 SGHKS and CDR2 YYEKEE (reference sequence). Unmatched junction bases numbered 4, after V lost 0 bases and J lost 8 bases. This CDR3 contains 15 residues. The CDR3 is CASSLELAGEDEQFF. As DNA, the CDR3 is TGTGCCAGCAGCTTGGAACTAGCGGGAGAGGATGAGCAGTTCTTC. The variable domain in full, with the rest retrieved from reference TRBV5-5 and TRBJ2-1, is DAGVTQSPTHLIKTRGQQVTLRCSPISGHKSVSWYQQVLGQGPQFIFQYYEKEERGRGNFPDRFSARQFPNYSSELNVNALLLGDSALYLCASSLELAGEDEQFFGPGTRLTVL.

This chain uses TRBV15 with TRBJ1-3; 10 bases line up with TRBD1. Germline lookup yields CDR1 LNHNV and CDR2 YYDKDF (reference sequence). V shed 2 bases and J 3 bases; nucleotides not matched to a gene: 13. The CDR3 consists of 19 residues. DNA of the CDR3: TGTGCCACCAGCAGAACTACTCCCGGGACAGGGGACGGTGGAAACACCATATATTTT. Translating gives CATSRTTPGTGDGGNTIYF.

This clonotype has more than one count but fewer than ten. The V call is TRBV7-2, the J call TRBJ2-3; the D call may be TRBD1 or TRBD2 (5 bases each). The CDR3 is 15 amino acids. Deletions cut 0 bases from V and 4 bases from J, with 11 bases between. Germline V gene lookup returns CDR1 SGHTA and CDR2 FQGNSA. The DNA for the CDR3 is TGTGCCAGCAGCTTAGCGCCCATGGGGGCAGATACGCAGTATTTT. Its protein is CASSLAPMGADTQYF.

Concerning this clonotype: This may be a read error: a much more frequent sequence differs by one nucleotide. This likely comes from a read error, as the CDR3 has no conserved phenylalanine or tryptophan at its end. The chain employs TRBV20-1 and TRBJ2-7; TRBD2 aligns across 8 bases. This CDR3 contains 14 residues. V gave up 3 bases and J gave up 2 bases; unmatched junction bases: 6. CDR1 is DFQATT, CDR2 SNEGSKA, per germline (reference sequence). CDR3 coding DNA: TGCAGTGCTAGGGAAGGAGCGGGGGCCTACGAGCAGTACTGC. It translates to CSAREGAGAYEQYC.

This clonotype turned up a few times. This chain joins TRBV5-1 and TRBJ2-3, with no clear D. V lost 1 base to trimming and J lost 0 bases, with 12 bases between them. The germline gives CDR1 SGHRS, CDR2 YFSETQ. The CDR3 runs 16 residues. Here the CDR3 DNA reads TGCGCCAGCAGCTTGTATGGCAGGCGGAGCACAGATACGCAGTATTTT. Translating gives CASSLYGRRSTDTQYF.

The chain uses TRBV5-1 and TRBJ2-7; tentatively, D is TRBD2 (6 bases). CDR3 length equals 15 residues. Trimming removed 5 bases from V and 5 bases from J, with 20 bases in between. The V gene's germline CDR1 is SGHRS and CDR2 YFSETQ. This CDR3 reads CASRKVTGVEHEQYF. DNA of the CDR3: TGCGCCAGCAGGAAGGTCACGGGGGTCGAGCACGAGCAGTACTTC.

The chain combines TRBV18 with TRBJ2-3; TRBD1 matches at 10 bases. The CDR3 runs 15 residues. V trimming: 6 bases; J trimming: 5 bases; junction bases outside the gene matches: 8. CDR1 is KGHSH, CDR2 LQKENI, per germline. The CDR3 nucleotides are TGTGCCAGCTCCCGACAGGGGGCGTCAGGAGATACGCAGTATTTT. It is translated as CASSRQGASGDTQYF.

This clonotype was seen a few times. The chain links TRBV6-2 or TRBV6-3 to TRBJ1-2, with a weak D call TRBD1 (5 bases). The germline V and J ends were trimmed by 0 bases and 0 bases, with 14 bases remaining between them. Germline loops: CDR1 MNHEY, CDR2 SVGEGT. CDR3 length equals 17 residues. The chain's CDR3 is CASSYSPRQKTNYGYTF. The CDR3 DNA reads as TGTGCCAGCAGTTACTCGCCCCGACAGAAAACTAACTATGGCTACACCTTC.

This clonotype was detected only a few times. The chain is built from TRBV11-2 and TRBJ2-7; 11 nucleotides match TRBD1. J gave up 3 bases and V 6 bases, and 13 bases lay outside the gene matches. The germline V gene has CDR1 SGHAT and CDR2 FQNNGV. CDR3 length equals 17 residues. CDR3 DNA: TGTGCCAGCAGTACTCTGGACAGGGGGCCTTTAGGCTACGAGCAGTACTTC. This gives the protein CASSTLDRGPLGYEQYF.